The T cell receptor beta chain described here comes from a study of T cells in Graves' hyperthyroidism and ophthalmopathy. Findings and limits, study-wide: Most thyroid clonotypes that were expanded above 0.001 also turned up in blood.

This clonotype was detected many times. No antigen is known for it. Those patients with uncontrolled infection, other autoimmune disease, pregnancy or lactation were excluded. Amplified TCR beta CDR3 regions came from RNA transcripts. The primer set for the first-round RT-PCR of the TCR CDR3 was HTBI. TCRdb fed the multiplex PCR reads into MiXCR, producing one record per CDR3 protein. The sample carries 600,000 to 900,000 distinct CDR3 sequences, 15% to 20% recorded once. Trimming removed 3 bases from V and 1 base from J; junction bases left unmatched: 2. Germline assignment: CDR1 SEHNR and CDR2 FQNEAQ (reference sequence). This CDR3 comprises 14 residues.

The source of this sequence is a man in his late teens or twenties with Graves' hyperthyroidism. V is TRBV7-9 and J is TRBJ1-1; 7 bases are shared with TRBD1. The sequenced sample was blood. CDR3 amino acids: CASSFGQANTEAFF. CDR3 bases: TGTGCCAGCAGCTTCGGACAGGCGAACACTGAAGCTTTCTTT.